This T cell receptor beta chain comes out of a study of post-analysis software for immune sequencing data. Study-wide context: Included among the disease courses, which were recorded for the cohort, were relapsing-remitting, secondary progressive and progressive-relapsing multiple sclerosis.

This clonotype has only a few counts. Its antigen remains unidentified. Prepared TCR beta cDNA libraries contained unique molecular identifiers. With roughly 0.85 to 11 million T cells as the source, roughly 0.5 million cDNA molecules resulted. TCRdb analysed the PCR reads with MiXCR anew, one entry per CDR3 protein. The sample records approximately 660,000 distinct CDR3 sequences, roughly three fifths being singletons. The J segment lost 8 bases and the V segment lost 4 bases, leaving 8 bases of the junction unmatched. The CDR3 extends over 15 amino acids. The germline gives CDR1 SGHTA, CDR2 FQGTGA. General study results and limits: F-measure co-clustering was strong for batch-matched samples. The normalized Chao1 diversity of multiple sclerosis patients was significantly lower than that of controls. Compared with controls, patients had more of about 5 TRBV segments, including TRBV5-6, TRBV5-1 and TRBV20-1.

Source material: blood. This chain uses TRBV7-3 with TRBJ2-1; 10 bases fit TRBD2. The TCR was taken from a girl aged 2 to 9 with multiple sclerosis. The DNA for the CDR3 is TGTGCCAGCAGCTCAATGGGCCTAGCGGGAGATGAGCAGTTCTTC. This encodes CASSSMGLAGDEQFF.